The 17 T cell receptor beta chains given below trace back to one sample, sequenced in a study of response to subunit inactivated influenza vaccine. TCRdb reanalysed the RT-PCR reads using MiXCR and keeps one entry per CDR3 protein. There are around 600,000 distinct CDR3 sequences in the sample; approximately 10% occur only once, and around 10% lies in the top ten. The data also belong to a second study, concerning T cells expressing NK-cell markers. As that report states: For TCR beta, cDNA was produced by 5'RACE template switching with UMIs.

This sample comprised PBMCs from blood, obtained on the day of vaccination. The receptors shown here come from a middle-aged man who received an inactivated influenza vaccine.

This chain links TRBV6-5 with TRBJ2-7; no definite D call. Trimming pared 7 bases from V and 3 bases from J, leaving 7 bases between. The germline V gene encodes CDR1 MNHEY and CDR2 SVGAGI. This CDR3 region has 11 residues. The CDR3 region has the DNA TGTGCCAGCAAGTTCGGCTACGAGCAGTACTTC. Translating it yields CASKFGYEQYF.

This clonotype was counted a few times. The rearrangement uses TRBV20-1 and TRBJ2-2; D may be TRBD2 (6 bases). Trimming pared 5 bases from V and 4 bases from J, leaving 11 bases between. The CDR3 has 13 residues. The germline V gene has CDR1 DFQATT and CDR2 SNEGSKA (reference sequence). CDR3 residues: CSADSGFTGELFF. CDR3 DNA: TGCAGTGCTGATAGCGGATTCACCGGGGAGCTGTTTTTT.

The genes are TRBV3-1 and TRBJ1-1; D gene uncertain. The ends were cut back, 2 bases at V and 1 base at J, with 11 bases in the middle. The CDR3 is 15 amino acids. CDR1 and CDR2 from the germline V gene are LGHDT and YNNKEL (reference sequence). The CDR3 region is CASSQIGFGNTEAFF. The CDR3 bases are TGTGCCAGCAGCCAAATAGGGTTCGGGAACACTGAAGCTTTCTTT.

This clonotype occurred many times. At one of its ends the junction is not consistent with the germline gene, which may arise from a read error. The chain joins TRBV20-1 to TRBJ2-1; TRBD2 aligns across 11 bases. The CDR3 contains 12 residues. The germline CDR1 and CDR2 sequences are DFQATT and SNEGSKA (reference sequence). In DNA, the CDR3 is TGCAGTGCTAGAGTATCGACTAGCGGGGACCTCTTC. Its translation is CSARVSTSGDLF.

The gene calls are TRBV5-1 and TRBJ1-2; weak D call: TRBD1 (6 bases). V lost 3 bases and J 3 bases, leaving 18 bases between the germline ends. The CDR3 consists of 16 residues. From germline, CDR1 is SGHRS and CDR2 YFSETQ. The CDR3 is CASSSAPTQGYYGYTF. DNA of the CDR3: TGCGCCAGCAGCTCAGCCCCAACACAGGGATACTATGGCTACACCTTC.

This clonotype was picked up many times. J is TRBJ2-1 and V is TRBV12-3 or TRBV12-4, with D unresolved. The V end was cut by 6 bases, the J end by 4 bases, with 16 bases between. This CDR3 is built from 15 residues. As DNA, the CDR3 is TGTGCCAGCAGCCTAGAGTCGCAAGGGTACAATGAGCAGTTCTTC. It translates to CASSLESQGYNEQFF.

There are a few counts of this clonotype. CDR3 DNA sequence: TGTGCCAGCAGCATGCACCGGGACACTAATTTCTACGAGCAGTACTTC. This codes for CASSMHRDTNFYEQYF. V gene TRBV11-2 combines with J gene TRBJ2-7; the D gene is possibly TRBD1 (6 bases). The V and J ends lost 5 bases and 3 bases respectively, with 20 bases between them. CDR1 is SGHAT, CDR2 FQNNGV, per germline. The CDR3 totals 16 residues.

The table lists this clonotype with a few counts. V gene TRBV9 combines with J gene TRBJ1-1; no clear D gene. V shed 1 base and J shed 4 bases, with 14 bases lying between them. Germline CDR1 SGDLS, CDR2 YYNGEE. The CDR3 is 15 residues long. This chain's CDR3 is CASSVRSEGFTEAFF. For the CDR3, the DNA is TGTGCCAGCAGCGTACGTTCCGAGGGTTTCACTGAAGCTTTCTTT.

The sample holds a few counts of this clonotype. The chain uses TRBV20-1 and TRBJ1-1; no definite D call. The germline V gene has CDR1 DFQATT and CDR2 SNEGSKA (reference sequence). The CDR3 is 14 amino acids. The ends were cut back, 5 bases at V and 0 bases at J, with 13 bases in the middle. CDR3 in DNA: TGCAGTGCTGCCCTAGGCAGGATGAACACTGAAGCTTTCTTT. Translating gives CSAALGRMNTEAFF.

The table lists this clonotype with a few counts. The J gene is TRBJ1-1, the V gene TRBV6-1; tentatively, D is TRBD1 (6 bases). The CDR3 has 15 residues. CDR1 is MNHNS and CDR2 is SASEGT in the germline V gene. Between the trimmed V and J ends, which lost 3 bases and 7 bases, there was a span of 18 bases. This CDR3 reads CASSDGGAGSREAFF. The DNA for the CDR3 is TGTGCCAGCAGTGATGGGGGGGCCGGGTCTCGTGAAGCTTTCTTT.

The chain uses TRBV5-1 and TRBJ2-5, with D possibly TRBD1 on 6 matching bases. With 2 bases removed from V and 5 bases from J, the gap between germline ends came to 13 bases. The germline V gene has CDR1 SGHRS and CDR2 YFSETQ. The CDR3 is 14 amino acids. CDR3 in DNA: TGCGCCAGCAGCTTCCGGGTCCAGGGGGAGACCCAGTACTTC. It yields the protein CASSFRVQGETQYF.

This clonotype was seen a few times. The chain combines TRBV5-1 with TRBJ2-1; TRBD1 or TRBD2 may be the D gene (5 bases each). Per the germline V gene, CDR1 is SGHRS and CDR2 is YFSETQ. Trimming took off 0 bases at V and 10 bases at J, with 11 bases between the two ends. CDR3 size: 13 residues. The CDR3: CASSLDTRGEQFF. The CDR3 nucleotides read TGCGCCAGCAGCTTGGACACTAGGGGAGAGCAGTTCTTC.

This clonotype was observed many times. This chain uses TRBV24-1 with TRBJ2-5; D is undetermined. Trimming stripped 3 bases from V and 4 bases from J, with 11 bases between. The CDR3 runs to 14 residues. Germline V gene lookup returns CDR1 KGHDR and CDR2 SFDVKD. CDR3 residues: CATSDPAYGETQYF. Here the CDR3 DNA reads TGTGCCACCAGTGATCCTGCATATGGAGAGACCCAGTACTTC.

The DNA of the CDR3 is TGTGCCATCAGGCTCTTTCAGGGTGGCTACACCTTC. Its protein product is CAIRLFQGGYTF. This chain uses TRBV10-3 with TRBJ1-2; D might be TRBD1 (5 bases). This CDR3 has 12 amino acids. Trimming left V 6 bases short and J 7 bases short, with 12 bases between. The germline V gene encodes CDR1 ENHRY and CDR2 SYGVKD.

V is TRBV28 and J is TRBJ2-2; 10 bases are shared with TRBD2. With V trimmed by 3 bases and J by 4 bases, 2 bases remained unmatched. The CDR3 length is 15 residues. Germline V gene lookup returns CDR1 MDHEN and CDR2 SYDVKM. CDR3 in DNA: TGTGCCAGCAGTTTCAGGACTAGCGGCACCGGGGAGCTGTTTTTT. It codes for CASSFRTSGTGELFF.

The chain recombines TRBV5-6 with TRBJ2-3, with TRBD2 as a possible D gene (5 bases). V dropped 2 bases and J dropped 2 bases, with 15 bases sitting between them. Germline loops: CDR1 SGHDT, CDR2 YYEEEE. This CDR3 is built from 16 residues. The CDR3 loop reads CASSFETTILTDTQYF. The DNA of the CDR3 is TGTGCCAGCAGCTTTGAGACTACTATACTCACAGATACGCAGTATTTT.

This clonotype was counted a few times. This chain joins TRBV6-5 and TRBJ2-7; a weak D match, TRBD1 (5 bases). CDR1 is MNHEY, CDR2 SVGAGI, per germline. V dropped 0 bases and J dropped 3 bases, with 18 bases sitting between them. This CDR3 contains 17 residues. CDR3 coding DNA: TGTGCCAGCAGTTACTCGACAAGCAAAACAGGATACTACGAGCAGTACTTC. Protein sequence: CASSYSTSKTGYYEQYF.